Presented here are 30 T cell receptor beta chains from one specimen sequenced in a study of OX40 agonist ivuxolimab in advanced cancers. Sequenced by immunoSEQ multiplex PCR; TCRdb stores in-frame clones only, minus some. The repertoire consists of just under 65,000 clones, with around 89% occurring once and the leading ten covering approximately 11%. The sample was CD4+ or CD8+ T cells sorted from blood, taken in a trial of the OX40 agonist ivuxolimab. The receptors were gathered from an adult with an advanced solid tumor such as melanoma, head and neck, liver or kidney cancer.

This clone occurred a few times. The V call is TRBV19, the J call TRBJ2-3, with D perhaps being TRBD1 or TRBD2 (5 bases each). Germline lookup yields CDR1 LNHDA and CDR2 SQIVND (reference sequence). V lost 6 bases, J lost 2 bases, and 21 bases lay in between. The CDR3 is made up of 17 amino acids. In nucleotides, the CDR3 is TGTGCCAGTAGGGCCAGGCTTCGGGACCCAAACACAGATACGCAGTATTTT. Protein: CASRARLRDPNTDTQYF.

This clone was picked up one time. The chain links TRBV7-2 to TRBJ2-7; 7 bases agree with TRBD2. The germline V gene encodes CDR1 SGHTA and CDR2 FQGNSA. V lost 5 bases, J lost 0 bases, and 7 bases stayed unmatched. The CDR3 sequence is 15 residues long. CDR3: CASSPEGLSSYEQYF. CDR3 sequence (DNA): TGTGCCAGCAGCCCTGAGGGACTAAGCTCCTACGAGCAGTACTTC.

The chain uses TRBV29-1 and TRBJ1-2; 8 bases fit TRBD1. The V and J ends lost 6 bases and 4 bases, in that order; junction bases with no gene match: 4. The length of the CDR3 is 12 residues. CDR1 and CDR2 from the germline V gene are SQVTM and ANQGSEA. CDR3 residues: CSVGDRSYGYTF. The CDR3 nucleotides are TGCAGCGTCGGGGACAGGTCCTATGGCTACACCTTC.

This chain joins TRBV6-5 and TRBJ2-6; a possible D gene is TRBD1 (5 bases). The CDR3 runs 15 residues. Germline V CDR1 and CDR2: MNHEY, SVGAGI. V was cut by 6 bases and J by 3 bases, with 12 bases left in between. CDR3 nucleotides: TGTGCCAGCAGCCAGTGGGGCGGTGGGGCCAACGTCCTGACTTTC. It is translated as CASSQWGGGANVLTF.

The chain employs TRBV15 and TRBJ2-7; D is perhaps TRBD1 (6 bases). This CDR3 region has 14 residues. Deletions cut 2 bases from V and 4 bases from J, with 12 bases between. The V gene's germline CDR1 is LNHNV and CDR2 YYDKDF (reference sequence). This CDR3 reads CATSRWDNPYEQYF. The CDR3 coding sequence is TGTGCCACCAGCAGATGGGACAACCCTTACGAGCAGTACTTC.

The chain employs TRBV28 and TRBJ2-7; 8 bases are a match to TRBD1. The germline gives CDR1 MDHEN, CDR2 SYDVKM. The CDR3 length is 13 residues. With 11 bases clipped from V and 0 bases from J, the junction kept 6 bases outside the gene matches. In DNA, the CDR3 is TGTGCCTGCCACAGGGGGAACTCCTACGAGCAGTACTTC. This gives the protein CACHRGNSYEQYF.

The J gene is TRBJ2-1, the V gene TRBV20-1; D remains unclear. Germline assignment: CDR1 DFQATT and CDR2 SNEGSKA (reference sequence). CDR3 length: 11 residues. Deletions cut 6 bases from V and 9 bases from J, with 12 bases between. The CDR3, as DNA: TGCAGTGCCCCCCTCGATATTGAGCAGTTCTTC. As protein: CSAPLDIEQFF.

This clone was picked up one time. This sequence joins TRBV4-1 and TRBJ1-5; the D is unclear. The CDR3 covers 15 residues. Germline loops: CDR1 MGHRA, CDR2 YSYEKL. Deletions cut 1 base from V and 6 bases from J, with 13 bases between. CDR3 in amino acids: CASSQGEGVGQPQHF. The DNA for the CDR3 is TGCGCCAGCAGCCAAGGGGAGGGCGTTGGTCAGCCCCAGCATTTT.

The V call is TRBV4-1, the J call TRBJ1-2, with D hard to call. V was clipped by 0 bases and J by 5 bases, with 10 bases between them. The CDR3 spans 14 residues. Per the germline V gene, CDR1 is MGHRA and CDR2 is YSYEKL. In nucleotides, the CDR3 is TGCGCCAGCAGCCAAGAAGGCAGAGTTTATGGCTACACCTTC. Translating gives CASSQEGRVYGYTF.

This clone was counted a single time. The V gene is TRBV9, the J gene TRBJ2-1, with D unresolved. The CDR3 spans 16 residues. The V and J ends lost 3 bases and 0 bases respectively, with 13 bases between them. Germline V gene sequence: CDR1 SGDLS, CDR2 YYNGEE. The CDR3 loop is CASSAQVGISYNEQFF. DNA for the CDR3: TGTGCCAGCAGCGCCCAAGTGGGAATCTCCTACAATGAGCAGTTCTTC.

The V gene is TRBV29-1, the J gene TRBJ2-1; 7 bases are shared with TRBD1. V shed 3 bases and J 9 bases; nucleotides not matched to a gene: 5. The CDR3 length is 12 residues. CDR1 is SQVTM, CDR2 ANQGSEA, per germline. The CDR3 sequence is CSVELQGTEQFF. The CDR3 nucleotides are TGCAGCGTTGAGTTACAGGGGACTGAGCAGTTCTTC.

This rearrangement joins TRBV11-2 to TRBJ2-7, with D perhaps TRBD2 (5 bases). Germline loops: CDR1 SGHAT, CDR2 FQNNGV. The CDR3 covers 16 residues. The V and J ends lost 4 bases and 0 bases respectively, with 16 bases between them. In DNA form, the CDR3 reads TGTGCCAGCAGCTCCAGGTCCTCTGGGAGCTCCTACGAGCAGTACTTC. Residues: CASSSRSSGSSYEQYF.

This chain uses TRBV5-1 with TRBJ2-7, with 8 bases identical to TRBD1. V lost 0 bases to trimming and J lost 0 bases; unmatched junction nucleotides: 11. The CDR3 covers 18 residues. Germline CDR1 and CDR2: SGHRS and YFSETQ. The CDR3 loop is CASSLAKSWDRSSYEQYF. The CDR3 nucleotides are TGCGCCAGCAGCTTGGCCAAGAGTTGGGACAGGAGCTCCTACGAGCAGTACTTC.

The V and J genes are TRBV5-1 and TRBJ2-3; D not resolved. Germline values: CDR1 SGHRS, CDR2 YFSETQ. V lost 3 bases and J 3 bases, leaving 8 bases between the germline ends. The CDR3 spans 13 residues. CDR3 residues: CASSSLWTDTQYF. In DNA, the CDR3 is TGCGCCAGCAGCTCACTATGGACAGATACGCAGTATTTT. Filled out from reference TRBV5-1 and TRBJ2-3, the complete variable domain reads KAGVTQTPRYLIKTRGQQVTLSCSPISGHRSVSWYQQTPGQGLQFLFEYFSETQRNKGNFPGRFSGRQFSNSRSEMNVSTLELGDSALYLCASSSLWTDTQYFGPGTRLTVL.

V usage is TRBV6-5 and J usage is TRBJ1-3; tentatively, D is TRBD1 (5 bases). The CDR3 has 13 amino acids. V lost 6 bases and J lost 4, with 10 bases in between. Looked up from germline, CDR1 is MNHEY and CDR2 is SVGAGI. CDR3 in amino acids: CASSSRGGNTIYF. The CDR3 coding sequence is TGTGCCAGCAGCTCACGGGGGGGAAACACCATATATTTT.

Notes on this clone: The germline gene is not matched at one end of the junction; a read error may be the cause. The identical CDR3 is also encoded by other nucleotide sequences in the sample. The chain has TRBV4-1 and TRBJ1-3; the D gene is possibly TRBD1 (5 bases). CDR1 is MGHRA, CDR2 YSYEKL, per germline. This CDR3 is built from 15 residues. CDR3 nucleotides: TGTGCCAGCAGCCAGGGATGGAACTCTGGAAACACCATATATTTT. Its translation: CASSQGWNSGNTIYF.

This chain links TRBV28 with TRBJ2-7, with 8 bases that match TRBD1. The CDR3 covers 14 residues. V shed 6 bases and J 4 bases; nucleotides not matched to a gene: 8. Germline assignment: CDR1 MDHEN and CDR2 SYDVKM. The chain's CDR3 is CASRAGGRFYEQYF. The CDR3 DNA reads TGTGCCAGCAGAGCAGGGGGCAGATTTTACGAGCAGTACTTC.

CDR3 in amino acids: CASSRGDGGGEQYF. The CDR3 bases are TGTGCCAGCAGTCGCGGGGACGGCGGGGGGGAGCAGTACTTC. The rearrangement joins TRBV6-5 to TRBJ2-7; 8 bases map to TRBD2. Germline V lookup: CDR1 MNHEY, CDR2 SVGAGI. V gave up 5 bases and J gave up 7 bases; unmatched junction bases: 10. CDR3 size: 14 residues.

V and J are TRBV28 and TRBJ1-1; weak D call: TRBD1 (5 bases). This CDR3 contains 16 residues. Germline V CDR1 and CDR2: MDHEN, SYDVKM. V lost 6 bases and J 0 bases, leaving 17 bases between the germline ends. In DNA, the CDR3 is TGTGCCAGCAGGGGACCGCCGGGACGGTTGAACACTGAAGCTTTCTTT. Protein: CASRGPPGRLNTEAFF.

This chain links TRBV6-5 with TRBJ2-7; D perhaps matches TRBD2 (5 bases). The CDR3 runs to 15 residues. Trimming stripped 4 bases from V and 0 bases from J, with 13 bases between. Germline CDR1 is MNHEY and CDR2 is SVGAGI. CDR3 residues: CASSSHPSGSYEQYF. As DNA, the CDR3 is TGTGCCAGCAGTTCCCACCCCAGCGGCTCCTACGAGCAGTACTTC.

This clone was counted once. The gene calls are TRBV23-1 and TRBJ2-7; D is possibly TRBD1 (6 bases). TRBV23-1 has ORF status, its function being uncertain. This CDR3 region has 12 residues. Trimming removed 2 bases at V and 12 bases at J, with 14 bases between. CDR3 nucleotide sequence: TGCGCCAGCAGTCAACGAGAACAGGGTCCGTACTTC. Its protein product is CASSQREQGPYF.

CDR3 loop: CASSYRGFVEKLFF. The CDR3 nucleotides read TGTGCCAGCAGCTACCGGGGGTTTGTTGAAAAACTGTTTTTT. The J gene is TRBJ1-4, the V gene TRBV6-1, with D tentatively TRBD1 (5 bases). CDR3 length: 14 residues. The germline gives CDR1 MNHNS, CDR2 SASEGT. The V end lost 6 bases, the J end lost 7 bases, and 15 bases lay between the germline ends.

The rearrangement uses TRBV5-1 and TRBJ2-5, with D possibly being TRBD1 (8 bases). The CDR3 consists of 15 residues. V was cut by 4 bases and J by 4 bases, with 17 bases left in between. Germline assignment: CDR1 SGHRS and CDR2 YFSETQ. CDR3 DNA: TGCGCCAGCAGCGACGCAGGGGGCGGGGGAGAGACCCAGTACTTC. Translation gives CASSDAGGGGETQYF.

The chain joins TRBV19 to TRBJ1-4; D is undetermined. The germline CDR1 and CDR2 sequences are LNHDA and SQIVND (reference sequence). Deletions cut 6 bases from V and 2 bases from J, with 10 bases between. This CDR3 spans 14 amino acids. CDR3: CASSLFGTNEKLFF. Written as DNA, the CDR3 is TGTGCCAGTAGCCTTTTCGGGACTAATGAAAAACTGTTTTTT.

This sequence joins TRBV10-2 and TRBJ1-5; no clear D. CDR3 length: 14 amino acids. V shed 4 bases and J shed 5 bases, with 12 bases lying between them. CDR1 is WSHSY, CDR2 SAAADI, per germline. The CDR3 DNA reads TGCGCCAGCAGTGGGGTGGGCCTGTATCAGCCCCAGCATTTT. Protein sequence: CASSGVGLYQPQHF.

The V and J genes are TRBV7-9 and TRBJ2-7; D is ambiguous. Trimming removed 4 bases at V and 3 bases at J, with 4 bases between. This CDR3 spans 11 amino acids. Germline CDR1 and CDR2: SEHNR and FQNEAQ (reference sequence). This CDR3 is CASSYRYEQYF. CDR3 sequence (DNA): TGTGCCAGCAGCTACCGCTACGAGCAGTACTTC.

This chain uses TRBV5-1 with TRBJ2-7; no clear D. Germline CDR1 reads SGHRS; CDR2 reads YFSETQ. Trimming took off 2 bases at V and 7 bases at J, with 7 bases between the two ends. The CDR3 extends over 11 amino acids. CDR3 amino acids: CASSLSREQYF. In nucleotides, the CDR3 is TGCGCCAGCAGCTTATCGCGGGAGCAGTACTTC.

The chain uses TRBV6-1 and TRBJ2-5, with unresolved D. Trimming stripped 8 bases from V and 5 bases from J, with 18 bases between. The CDR3 runs to 14 residues. Germline CDR1 is MNHNS and CDR2 is SASEGT. Here the CDR3 DNA reads TGTGCCAGCCTTTGGACGGTGGATGTTGAGACCCAGTACTTC. Encoded protein: CASLWTVDVETQYF.

This sequence joins TRBV5-4 and TRBJ2-3; D gene ambiguous. The CDR3 covers 11 residues. The V end was cut by 2 bases, the J end by 5 bases, with 3 bases between. From germline, CDR1 is SGHNT and CDR2 YYREEE (reference sequence). The CDR3 nucleotides are TGTGCCAGCAGCTTCAGAGATACGCAGTATTTT. It codes for CASSFRDTQYF.

This rearrangement joins TRBV28 to TRBJ2-5, with 10 bases aligning to TRBD2. The J segment lost 5 bases and the V segment lost 4 bases, leaving 7 bases of the junction unmatched. Germline CDR1 is MDHEN and CDR2 is SYDVKM. The CDR3 loop spans 15 amino acids. The CDR3 coding sequence is TGTGCCAGCAGTTACTTAGCGGGAGGTTCTGAGACCCAGTACTTC. Protein: CASSYLAGGSETQYF.